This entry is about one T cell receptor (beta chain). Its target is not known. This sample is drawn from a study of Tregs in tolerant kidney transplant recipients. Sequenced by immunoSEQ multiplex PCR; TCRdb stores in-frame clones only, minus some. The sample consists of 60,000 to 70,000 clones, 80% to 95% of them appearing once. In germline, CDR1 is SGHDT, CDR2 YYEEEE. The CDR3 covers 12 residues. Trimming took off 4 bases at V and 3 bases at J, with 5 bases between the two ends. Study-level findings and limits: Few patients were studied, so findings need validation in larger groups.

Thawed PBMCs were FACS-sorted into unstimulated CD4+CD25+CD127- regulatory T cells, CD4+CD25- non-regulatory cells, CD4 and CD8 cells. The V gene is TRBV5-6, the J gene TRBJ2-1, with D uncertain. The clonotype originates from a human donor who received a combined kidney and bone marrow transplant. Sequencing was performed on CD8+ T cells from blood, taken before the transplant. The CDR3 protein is CASSLNYNEQFF. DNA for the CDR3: TGTGCCAGCAGCCTAAACTACAATGAGCAGTTCTTC.